This TCR beta chain was identified in a study of cytomegalovirus exposure and HLA in healthy donors. PCR primers comprised 60 Vbeta and 13 Jbeta primers. TCRdb keeps only in-frame clones here, not all; method: immunoSEQ multiplex PCR. The table has approximately 100,000 clones, more than 70% seen once. These donors counted as nominally healthy when sampled, but unrecorded immune exposures were likely. Concerning this clone: Antigen specificity is unknown.

The germline CDR1 and CDR2 sequences are SGHTS and YDEGEE. The CDR3 loop spans 15 amino acids. Trimming removed 0 bases from V and 7 bases from J, with 15 bases in between. Study results and caveats: There were some V segments, including TRBV6-2 and TRBV6-3, excluded as indistinguishable. The study put 160 or so TCR beta chains on its list as cytomegalovirus-associated. It was reportedly the case that the classifier diagnosed cytomegalovirus status with high specificity and sensitivity.

The chain is built from TRBV5-8 and TRBJ2-3, with D possibly TRBD2 on 6 matching bases. The sequencing sample was made of PBMCs. This clonotype was sampled from a middle-aged man in good health and CMV-seronegative. The CDR3 is CASSLGAGLTNTQYF. As DNA, the CDR3 is TGTGCCAGCAGCTTGGGGGCGGGGCTCACGAATACGCAGTATTTT.